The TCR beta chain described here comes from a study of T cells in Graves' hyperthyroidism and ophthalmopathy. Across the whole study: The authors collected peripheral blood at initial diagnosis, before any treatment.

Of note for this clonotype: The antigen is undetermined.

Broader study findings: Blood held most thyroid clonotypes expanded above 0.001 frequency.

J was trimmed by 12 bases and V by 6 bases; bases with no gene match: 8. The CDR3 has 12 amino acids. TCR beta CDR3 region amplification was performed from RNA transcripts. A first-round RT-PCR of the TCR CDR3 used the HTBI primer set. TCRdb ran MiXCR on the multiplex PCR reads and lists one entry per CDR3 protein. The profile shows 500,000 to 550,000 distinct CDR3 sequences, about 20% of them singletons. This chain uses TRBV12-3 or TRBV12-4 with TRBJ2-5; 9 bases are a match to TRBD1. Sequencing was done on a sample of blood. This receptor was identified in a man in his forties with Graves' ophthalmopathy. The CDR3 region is CASSPGQGGKYF. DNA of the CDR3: TGTGCCAGCAGCCCGGGACAGGGCGGGAAGTACTTC.